The following is a T cell receptor (beta chain) sequence with its context. This clonotype showed up many times. This receptor's antigen is unknown. Per-base qualities were not stored, and no clone one base away is much larger. The data derive from a study of T cells in Graves' hyperthyroidism and ophthalmopathy (dated by TCRdb to between 2019 and 2020). For context, the study as a whole: Peripheral blood was sampled at the time of initial diagnosis, prior to any treatment. An independent validation cohort of 18 to 20 hyperthyroidism patients and 17 patients who later progressed to ophthalmopathy tested prospective prediction of ophthalmopathy. Following sampling, methimazole starting at 30 mg daily was given to hyperthyroidism patients, and high-dose intravenous methylprednisolone was given to ophthalmopathy patients. The paper reports TCR Vbeta CDR3 sequencing of 130 to 150 peripheral blood samples: some 41 ophthalmopathy, fewer than 80 hyperthyroidism and 17 progressor patients. In over five Graves' hyperthyroidism patients, the study also compared T-cell repertoires from thyroid tissue with T-cell repertoires from blood. To identify distinguishing TCR V-J signatures, a discovery cohort of 90 to 100 patients was used, comprising 40 to 45 with Graves' ophthalmopathy and about 59 with stable Graves' hyperthyroidism. The 75 to 100 discovery patients were randomly split 7:3 into training and test sets.

The TCR beta CDR3 regions were amplified from RNA transcripts. A first-round RT-PCR of the TCR CDR3 used the HTBI primer set with the Qiagen OneStep RT-PCR kit. The libraries were constructed in a second round of multiplex PCR and then size-selected and purified. Paired-end sequencing of the libraries was performed with 100 bp reads on an Illumina HiSeq2000. The published analysis was carried out like this. SOAPnuke was used to process the raw data, with reads discarded if the reads contained adapters or uncalled bases, had a mean Phred below 15, or lacked an exact constant-primer or identifier match. COPE v1.2.5 was used to merge the high-quality paired reads, and each unique nucleotide sequence was defined as a clonotype. MiTCR v1.1 was used to align the clonotypes against IMGT TRBV, TRBD and TRBJ reference segments. The analysis included only V-J combinations with a frequency above 0.0001, which together covered roughly 99% of the repertoires. A TCS score was defined as the ratio of F50 (clonal expansion) to E x V (chaos), with BLOSUM62-based TCRdist applied between CDR3 peptides within each V-J. Welch's t-statistics and random forest reduced roughly 530 V-J features to 10 to 15, which were used in a naive Bayes classifier (R e1071). TCRdb handled the public reads itself, with Q25 trimming in fastp and clone calling in MiXCR, and kept productive beta chains. Each record represents a unique CDR3 protein, reported with the most common genes and DNA among its rows. It is TCRdb's table, rather than the study itself, that gives the V and J calls and clone size. This sample is represented by approximately 600,000 distinct CDR3 sequences; over 12% of them were singletons. Jointly, the top ten make up less than 9% of the sample.

Ophthalmopathy patients had moderately to severely active disease, Clinical Activity Score of at least 3, NOSPECS grade of at least 4, and duration under 3 months. Any patient with an uncontrolled infection, another autoimmune disease, pregnancy or lactation was excluded. Clinical symptoms, serum thyroxine and TRAb, thyroid ultrasound, and orbital computed tomography formed the basis for the diagnoses. PBMCs were isolated from 8 to 10 ml of fresh peripheral blood by Ficoll-Paque density gradient centrifugation. Total RNA was extracted with Trizol reagent, and quality was checked on an Agilent 2100 Bioanalyzer. Points the paper makes about the study in general: No statistical method was used to set the sample size in advance, and investigators knew the group allocation. During validation, the model predicted progression to ophthalmopathy a median of around 6 months ahead of onset, with almost 71% sensitivity and around 73% specificity. Most expanded thyroid clonotypes (frequency above 0.001) were also detected in blood, suggesting blood repertoires may reflect thyroid immune responses. Ophthalmopathy was separated from stable hyperthyroidism by a 13 V-J signature model, with about 88% sensitivity and approximately 81% specificity obtained in cross-validation and 80%/75% obtained in testing.

The germline V gene encodes CDR1 SQVTM and CDR2 ANQGSEA. Measured from the cysteine to the phenylalanine, the CDR3 is 17 residues long. Only the CDR3 part of the read is kept: 51 bases, read in frame from the first base. V loses 2 bases, J loses 2 bases, and the germline ends lie 22 bases apart. The receptor's source is a woman aged 18-29 years with Graves' ophthalmopathy. The sequenced sample was blood. Recombination connected TRBV29-1 to TRBJ2-7; a tentative D call is TRBD1 (6 bases match). CDR3 reads: CSVEKAHEARQAYEQYF. The DNA reads TGCAGCGTTGAAAAAGCTCACGAAGCCAGACAGGCCTACGAGCAGTACTTC.